The 4 T cell receptor beta chains in this list originate from one sample, sequenced in a study of blood T cell repertoires in COVID-19. Clones were sequenced by immunoSEQ multiplex PCR, and TCRdb holds only the in-frame ones, with some missing. The table lists approximately 89,000 clones, 85% to 95% of them singletons. Sequencing was done on a sample of peripheral blood. These receptors came from a woman in her sixties with active COVID-19.

The chain employs TRBV15 and TRBJ1-1; D perhaps matches TRBD1 (5 bases). The CDR3 loop spans 12 amino acids. V was pared by 2 bases and J by 7 bases, with 8 bases between. Germline assignment: CDR1 LNHNV and CDR2 YYDKDF (reference sequence). The CDR3 here is CATSRPTGEAFF. CDR3 DNA sequence: TGTGCCACCAGCAGACCAACAGGTGAAGCTTTCTTT.

This chain links TRBV5-1 with TRBJ2-3; 7 bases line up with TRBD1. V gave up 4 bases and J gave up 6 bases; unmatched junction bases: 5. The CDR3 totals 13 residues. Germline lookup yields CDR1 SGHRS and CDR2 YFSETQ. The CDR3: CASSADREDTQYF. As DNA, the CDR3 is TGCGCCAGCAGCGCAGACAGGGAGGATACGCAGTATTTT.

V is TRBV18 and J is TRBJ1-3; no definite D call. The V end was cut by 4 bases, the J end by 0 bases, with 7 bases between. The CDR3 is made up of 14 amino acids. Germline loops: CDR1 KGHSH, CDR2 LQKENI. For the CDR3, the DNA is TGTGCCAGCTCACTTGAGGGCTCTGGAAACACCATATATTTT. Translation gives CASSLEGSGNTIYF. Looking up the rest from reference TRBV18 and TRBJ1-3 gives the full variable domain: NAGVMQNPRHLVRRRGQEARLRCSPMKGHSHVYWYRQLPEEGLKFMVYLQKENIIDESGMPKERFSAEFPKEGPSILRIQQVVRGDSAAYFCASSLEGSGNTIYFGEGSWLTVV.

This clone showed up just a few times. The chain is built from TRBV28 and TRBJ1-2; no clear D. V was shortened by 6 bases and J by 3 bases, with 8 bases between the two germline ends. CDR1 MDHEN and CDR2 SYDVKM come from the germline V gene. This CDR3 region has 12 residues. CDR3 sequence: CASSWSDYGYTF. The CDR3 region has the DNA TGTGCCAGCAGCTGGTCGGACTATGGCTACACCTTC.